This entry features one T cell receptor (beta chain) sequence. The antigen remains unidentified. The entry originates in a study of shared clonotypes between healthy human individuals. Study-level results: Blood was the sole source, and tissue repertoires probably differ.

The germline V and J ends were trimmed by 4 bases and 2 bases, with 16 bases remaining between them. This CDR3 is built from 15 residues. Germline lookup yields CDR1 SGDLS and CDR2 YYNGEE. Sequencing was performed with immunoSEQ multiplex PCR; in TCRdb, only in-frame clones are kept and a portion is missing. The sample contains about 1.1 million clones, 70% to 85% of which appear only once. The clonotype originates from a man between 18 and 29 years old in good health. Some clones in this sample may be carry-over from other donors' samples. The material sequenced was memory CD4+ T cells from PBMCs. Documented subset: CD45RA-negative fraction. The gene calls are TRBV9 and TRBJ2-7, with D maybe TRBD1 (6 bases). The CDR3 reads CASSSRGGTPYEQYF. As DNA, the CDR3 is TGTGCCAGCAGCTCGAGAGGGGGAACCCCCTACGAGCAGTACTTC.